Listed here is a single T cell receptor (beta chain). The sample is drawn from a study of CD8 T cells in Susac syndrome. A quantity of about 0.5 to 1 ug RNA underwent reverse transcription using random hexamers. A multiplex approach, immunoSEQ multiplex PCR, amplified TCR beta CDR3 across 54 Vbeta and 13 Jbeta. TCRdb re-analysed the immunoSEQ multiplex PCR reads in MiXCR, keeping a single row per CDR3 protein. The sample shows roughly 150,000 distinct CDR3 sequences, over 95% of them seen only once. Sequencing of TCR beta was performed on blood CD8+ T cells and on blood CD4+ T cells. Included as multiple sclerosis controls were treatment-naive patients who had stable or active relapsing-remitting disease. This receptor was identified in a human donor with multiple sclerosis. Material for sequencing was CD8+ T cells from PBMCs.

DNA for the CDR3: TGCAGCGTTGAATCGGCGGGCTACACCTTC. It specifies CSVESAGYTF. V usage is TRBV29-1 and J usage is TRBJ1-2, with D unresolved. V was clipped by 2 bases and J by 8 bases, with 6 bases between them. Germline V gene data show CDR1 as SQVTM and CDR2 as ANQGSEA. The CDR3 is 10 residues long.